This section outlines one TCR beta chain sequence together with its context. The data are from a study of blood T cell repertoires in COVID-19. In the study overall: Specimens from acute and convalescent COVID-19 originated in the United States, Italy and Spain. T cells, B-cell-depleted T cells, or PBMCs supplied cDNA or gDNA.

The CDR3 runs to 13 residues. V gave up 4 bases and J gave up 7 bases, with 13 bases separating them. Germline values: CDR1 LNHNV, CDR2 YYDKDF (reference sequence). Study processing details: Using reference gene primer amplification, nucleated cell counts were estimated. Only in-frame clones appear in the TCRdb table, and some are missing; sequencing was by immunoSEQ multiplex PCR. That table gives V, J and clone size, and the DNA gave D and trimming. The sample lists tens of thousands of clones, about nine tenths occurring once. Input material: peripheral blood. The clonotype was recovered from a man aged 55 to 69 with acute or convalescent COVID-19. V usage is TRBV15 and J usage is TRBJ1-2; D gene ambiguous. The chain's CDR3 is CATSTERIGGYTF. The CDR3 coding sequence is TGTGCCACCAGCACGGAGAGGATAGGTGGCTACACCTTC.